This is a list of T cell receptor beta chains from one sample in a study of control samples from healthy donors and cancer patients. Assay: immunoSEQ multiplex PCR; the TCRdb copy retains only in-frame clones and omits some. Of about 130,000 clones in the sample, roughly 90% were seen once. The sequencing input was blood. These receptors were taken from a woman aged 45-65 years in good health. Each CDR3 is given with its conserved first and last residue. The order of the fields is J gene, D gene, V gene, clone size, CDR3 DNA, CDR3 protein. D genes are given only for firm matches. Only part of the rows carry a size: once, few, many, or a class if the clone is expanded.

>TRBJ1-2|.|TRBV5-5|.
TGTGCCAGCAGCTCGGGACAAGCTAACTATGGCTACACCTTC
CASSSGQANYGYTF
>TRBJ2-7|TRBD1|TRBV11-2|.
TGTGCCACCACGATGGGACAGGGGCGCGAGCAGTACTTC
CATTMGQGREQYF
>TRBJ2-5|.|TRBV9|once
TGTGCCAGCAGCGTAGGGGGCGAGACCCAGTACTTC
CASSVGGETQYF
>TRBJ1-5|.|TRBV2|.
TGTGCCAGCAGGGACGGGGAAACTCTTAGTGGGTATCAGCCCCAGCATTTT
CASRDGETLSGYQPQHF
>TRBJ1-5|TRBD1|TRBV7-9|once
TGTGCCAGCAGCAGGGGACAGGGGCAGGGTCAGCCCCAGCATTTT
CASSRGQGQGQPQHF
>TRBJ2-2|.|TRBV6-4|medium-sized
TGTGCCAGCAGTGACTCGCGGGGCACCGGGGAGCTGTTTTTT
CASSDSRGTGELFF
>TRBJ2-3|TRBD1|TRBV7-9|.
TGTGCCAGCAGCTTTCCGGGACAGGGAAGGGATACGCAGTATTTT
CASSFPGQGRDTQYF
>TRBJ1-1|.|TRBV5-5|once
TGTGCCAGCAGCTCCTTCAGGGGGAACACTGAAGCTTTCTTT
CASSSFRGNTEAFF
>TRBJ1-2|TRBD1|TRBV6-6|.
TGTGCCAGCAGTCCCTCCATTCCGGGACAGGGGGCCCGGGGCTACACCTTC
CASSPSIPGQGARGYTF
>TRBJ2-3|.|TRBV7-9|few
TGTGCCAGCAGCTTCCAGGGGGATACGCAGTATTTT
CASSFQGDTQYF
>TRBJ1-2|TRBD1|TRBV7-2|.
TGTGCCAGCAGCCCAGGGACAGGGTTGCGCTACACCTTC
CASSPGTGLRYTF
>TRBJ2-4|.|TRBV6-5|.
TGTGCCAGCAGTTACTCAGGAAGGGTAGCCAAAAACATTCAGTACTTC
CASSYSGRVAKNIQYF
>TRBJ2-7|.|TRBV3-1/TRBV3-2|.
TGTGCCAGCAGCCAAGCGGGCAAGGGTTCGTACGAGCAGTACTTC
CASSQAGKGSYEQYF
>TRBJ2-5|.|TRBV6-5|.
TGTGCCAGCAGTTACGTCGGAGAGACCCAGTACTTC
CASSYVGETQYF
>TRBJ1-1|TRBD1|TRBV3-1/TRBV3-2|once
TGTGCCAGCAGCCAGACAGGGGGTTACATGAACACTGAAGCTTTCTTT
CASSQTGGYMNTEAFF
>TRBJ1-2|.|TRBV19|.
TGTGCCAGTAGTATCAGCGAGGGGATTAACTATGGCTACACCTTC
CASSISEGINYGYTF
>TRBJ2-3|TRBD2|TRBV12-5|.
TGTGCTAGTGGTCGGGGACTAGCGATGGTGGATACGCAGTATTTT
CASGRGLAMVDTQYF
>TRBJ1-5|TRBD1|TRBV27|.
TGTGCCAGCAGTTTAGGCGGGACAGCGTTGAACCCACAGCATTTT
CASSLGGTALNPQHF
>TRBJ1-5|.|TRBV27|.
TGTGCCAGCAGGCCGGATTATAGCAATCAGCCCCAGCATTTT
CASRPDYSNQPQHF
>TRBJ2-7|.|TRBV6-5|.
TGTGCCAGCAGTTACTCGATGAGTGGATCCTACGAGCAGTACTTC
CASSYSMSGSYEQYF
>TRBJ2-3|TRBD2|TRBV3-1/TRBV3-2|.
TGTGCCAGCAGCGCCAGACTAGCGGCCGTCACAGATACGCAGTATTTT
CASSARLAAVTDTQYF
>TRBJ2-6|.|TRBV6-1|.
TGTGCCAGCAGTGAACGCCCACCCCCGGCCAACGTCCTGACTTTC
CASSERPPPANVLTF
>TRBJ2-5|.|TRBV10-3|.
TGTGCCATCAGTGAAAACGGGGGCGAGGAGACCCAGTACTTC
CAISENGGEETQYF
>TRBJ2-3|TRBD2|TRBV7-8|.
TGTGCCAGCAGCTTAGCGATCCTAGCGGGCCTTATGGATACGCAGTATTTT
CASSLAILAGLMDTQYF
>TRBJ1-2|.|TRBV5-6|.
TGTGCCAGCAGCTTCTTTGGCAGCGGGCGGCCCTATGGCTACACCTTC
CASSFFGSGRPYGYTF
>TRBJ1-2|TRBD1|TRBV30|.
TGTGCCTGGAGTGACAGGGGAGGCTACACCTTC
CAWSDRGGYTF
>TRBJ1-2|.|TRBV9|once
TGTGCCAGCAGCGTAAACTCAGTTGGTCATCTCGGCGGCTACACCTTC
CASSVNSVGHLGGYTF
>TRBJ1-5|TRBD1|TRBV19|.
TGTGCCAGTACGAGAACAGGGGTTACCTACGCCTCTAGCAATCAGCCCCAGCATTTT
CASTRTGVTYASSNQPQHF
>TRBJ1-2|.|TRBV5-6|.
TGTGCCAGCAGCTTACAGGCGACCTATGGCTACACCTTC
CASSLQATYGYTF
>TRBJ1-2|.|TRBV6-6|.
TGTGCCACTAGACTTTCAACAGGGTCCTCCGGCTACACCTTC
CATRLSTGSSGYTF
>TRBJ1-2|.|TRBV12-3/TRBV12-4|.
TGTGCCAGCAGTTTAGGGGCAGCAGATGGCTACACCTTC
CASSLGAADGYTF
>TRBJ1-1|.|TRBV30|once
TGTGCCTGGAGTCGTGGCGGAACCTCTATGAACACTGAAGCTTTCTTT
CAWSRGGTSMNTEAFF
>TRBJ1-4|.|TRBV5-8|.
TGTGCCAGCAGCAGTGGACTGAAACTGTTTTTT
CASSSGLKLFF
>TRBJ2-2|.|TRBV30|.
TGTGCCTGGAGTGTCGGCGGGACGAACACCGGGGAGCTGTTTTTT
CAWSVGGTNTGELFF
>TRBJ2-1|.|TRBV3-1/TRBV3-2|.
TGTGCCAGCAGCCCCTCATTGCTTAGCTCCTACAATGAGCAGTTCTTC
CASSPSLLSSYNEQFF
>TRBJ1-5|.|TRBV12-3/TRBV12-4|.
TGTGCCAGCAGTCTCAGGGATCAGCCCCAGCATTTT
CASSLRDQPQHF
>TRBJ1-1|TRBD1|TRBV10-3|.
TGTGCCATCAACGGACAGGGGGCGGGGGTGGCTTTCTTT
CAINGQGAGVAFF
>TRBJ1-1|.|TRBV30|.
TGTGCCTGGAGTTCGAACCGAATCACAGGTAGGATTCCTACGAACACTGAAGCTTTCTTT
CAWSSNRITGRIPTNTEAFF
>TRBJ2-3|.|TRBV5-6|.
TGTGCCAGCAGCTCACCAAAGCGAGGTGCACTTGATACGCAGTATTTT
CASSSPKRGALDTQYF
>TRBJ2-7|.|TRBV13|.
TGTGCCAGCAGCTTAGCCGGGGCGGTGGGCTCCTACGAGCAGTACTTC
CASSLAGAVGSYEQYF
>TRBJ1-5|.|TRBV6-6|once
TGTGCCAGCACCAGGGACATCCGGCAGCCCCAGCATTTT
CASTRDIRQPQHF
>TRBJ1-6|.|TRBV27|.
TGTGCCAGCCGCCCGGGGGCGCTGGGTTCACCCCTCCACTTT
CASRPGALGSPLHF
>TRBJ1-1|TRBD1|TRBV6-5|.
TGTGCCAGCAGGCGACAGGGGGGGCGAGCTTTCTTT
CASRRQGGRAFF
>TRBJ1-4|.|TRBV2|.
TGTGCCACCCTTACTAACAGGGCGGGTGAAAAACTGTTTTTT
CATLTNRAGEKLFF
>TRBJ2-1|.|TRBV2|.
TGTGCCAGCAGTGAAGCGCTTGGCCGATTTGATGAGCAGTTCTTC
CASSEALGRFDEQFF
>TRBJ2-5|.|TRBV19|once
TGTGCCAGTAGTATAGTTTACTTGGAGACCCAGTACTTC
CASSIVYLETQYF
>TRBJ2-5|.|TRBV11-2|.
TGTGCCAGCAGCCCAGGGGGGCCAGGGACTGGGCTGTTTGAGACCCAGTACTTC
CASSPGGPGTGLFETQYF
>TRBJ1-4|.|TRBV28|.
TGTGCCAGCAGTTTATCGCAGGGGAGTGGTGAAAAACTGTTTTTT
CASSLSQGSGEKLFF
>TRBJ2-1|TRBD2|TRBV27|.
TGTGCCAGCAGTTTATTCCCTAGCGGGGGCAATGAGCAGTTCTTC
CASSLFPSGGNEQFF
>TRBJ2-2|.|TRBV11-2|.
TGTGCCAGCAGCTTAGACGGGGGCAGGGGGTCCACCGGGGAGCTGTTTTTT
CASSLDGGRGSTGELFF
>TRBJ1-5|TRBD1|TRBV18|.
TGTGCCAGCTCAGAGACAGGGCTGAGTCAGCCCCAGCATTTT
CASSETGLSQPQHF
>TRBJ1-1|.|TRBV24-1|.
TGTGCCACCAGTGATCCCGACAGGAAGAACACTGAAGCTTTCTTT
CATSDPDRKNTEAFF
>TRBJ2-3|TRBD2|TRBV30|.
TGTGCCTGGAGTGTACTAGCGGGGGGCCAAGATACGCAGTATTTT
CAWSVLAGGQDTQYF
>TRBJ2-7|TRBD1|TRBV6-5|.
TGTGCCAGTGACAGGGGAGAAAGCTACGAGCAGTACTTC
CASDRGESYEQYF
>TRBJ1-1|.|TRBV28|.
TGTGCCAGCAGTTTATTTCGGGGGGGGACTGAAGCTTTCTTT
CASSLFRGGTEAFF
>TRBJ1-2|.|TRBV11-2|.
TGTGCCAGCAGCTTAGAGGGGGCGGCAAATGGCTACACCTTC
CASSLEGAANGYTF